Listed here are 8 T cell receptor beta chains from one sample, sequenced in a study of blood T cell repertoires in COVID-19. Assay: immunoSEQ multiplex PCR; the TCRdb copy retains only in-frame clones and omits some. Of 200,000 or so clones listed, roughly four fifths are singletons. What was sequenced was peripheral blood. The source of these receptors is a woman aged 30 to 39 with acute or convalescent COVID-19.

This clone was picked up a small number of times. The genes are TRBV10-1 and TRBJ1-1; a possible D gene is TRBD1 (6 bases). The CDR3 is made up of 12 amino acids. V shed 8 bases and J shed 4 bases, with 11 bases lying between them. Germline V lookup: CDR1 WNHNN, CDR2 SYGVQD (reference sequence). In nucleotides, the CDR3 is TGCGCCAGCTCTCAGACAGGCACTGAAGCTTTCTTT. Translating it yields CASSQTGTEAFF.

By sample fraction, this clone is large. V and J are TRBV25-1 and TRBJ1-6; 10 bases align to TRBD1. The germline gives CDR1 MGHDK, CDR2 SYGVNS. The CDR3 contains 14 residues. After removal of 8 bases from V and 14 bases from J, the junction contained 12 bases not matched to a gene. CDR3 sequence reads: CASSYTGTGATLHF. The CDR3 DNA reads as TGTGCCAGCTCCTACACAGGGACAGGGGCGACCCTCCACTTT.

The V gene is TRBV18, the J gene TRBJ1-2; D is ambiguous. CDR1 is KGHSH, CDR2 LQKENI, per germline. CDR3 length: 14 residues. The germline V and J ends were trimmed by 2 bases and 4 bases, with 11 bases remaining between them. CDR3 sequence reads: CASSPRESGYGYTF. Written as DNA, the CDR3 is TGTGCCAGCTCACCAAGGGAAAGCGGCTATGGCTACACCTTC.

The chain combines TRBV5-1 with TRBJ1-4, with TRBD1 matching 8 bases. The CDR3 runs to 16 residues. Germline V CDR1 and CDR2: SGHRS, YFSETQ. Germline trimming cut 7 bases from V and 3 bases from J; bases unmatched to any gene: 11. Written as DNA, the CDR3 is TGCGCCAGCGGATGGACAGGGAGTGGTGCTAATGAAAAACTGTTTTTT. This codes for CASGWTGSGANEKLFF.

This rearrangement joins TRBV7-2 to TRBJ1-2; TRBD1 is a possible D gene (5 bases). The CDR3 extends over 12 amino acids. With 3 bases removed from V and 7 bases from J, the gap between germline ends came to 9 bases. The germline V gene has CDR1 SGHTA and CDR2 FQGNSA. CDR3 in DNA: TGTGCCAGCAGCTTGGACATCTTTGGCTACACCTTC. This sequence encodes CASSLDIFGYTF.

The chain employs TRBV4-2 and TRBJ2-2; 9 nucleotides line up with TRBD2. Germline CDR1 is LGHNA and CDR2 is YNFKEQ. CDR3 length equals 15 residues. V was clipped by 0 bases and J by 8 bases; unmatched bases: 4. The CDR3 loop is CASSQDPGLAGELFF. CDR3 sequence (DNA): TGTGCCAGCAGCCAAGATCCGGGACTAGCAGGGGAGCTGTTTTTT.

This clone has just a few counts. CDR3: CASSVQGEGDYGYTF. The CDR3 region has the DNA TGTGCCAGTAGCGTACAGGGGGAAGGGGACTATGGCTACACCTTC. V is TRBV19 and J is TRBJ1-2; 8 nucleotides match TRBD1. The germline CDR1 and CDR2 sequences are LNHDA and SQIVND (reference sequence). This CDR3 is built from 15 residues. Trimming took 6 bases from V and 3 from J; bases not matched to a gene: 9.

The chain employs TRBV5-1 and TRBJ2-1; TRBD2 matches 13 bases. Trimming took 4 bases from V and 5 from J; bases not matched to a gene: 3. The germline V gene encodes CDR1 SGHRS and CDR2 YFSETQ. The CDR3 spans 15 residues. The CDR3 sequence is CASSVGLAGHNEQFF. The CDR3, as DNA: TGCGCCAGCAGCGTGGGACTAGCGGGGCACAATGAGCAGTTCTTC.